A single sample gave rise to the 26 T cell receptor beta chains below, sequenced in a study of cytomegalovirus exposure and HLA in healthy donors (dated 2017 in TCRdb). Library preparation used the immunoSEQ multiplex PCR assay. For the multiplex PCR, a mixture combining 60 forward primers for TCR Vbeta segments and 13 reverse primers for TCR Jbeta segments was used. TCRdb stores this immuneACCESS table with in-frame sequences only. Part of the clones is absent; in the studies checked, under half of the shortfall reflects unresolved V genes, and no reason is known for the rest. For this sample there are about 150,000 clones; approximately 80% appear just once. The ten largest clonotypes hold roughly an eighth of the sample. The material sequenced was PBMCs. The receptors originated from a man aged 35 to 55 in good health and CMV-seropositive.

This chain connects TRBV5-1 to TRBJ1-1; 9 bases line up with TRBD1. Germline V CDR1 and CDR2: SGHRS, YFSETQ. The CDR3 runs 12 residues. Trimming removed 3 bases from V and 12 bases from J; junction bases left unmatched: 6. The CDR3 protein is CASSYTGGWTFF. CDR3 nucleotide sequence: TGCGCCAGCAGCTATACAGGGGGCTGGACTTTCTTT.

This chain connects TRBV2 to TRBJ2-7; 7 bases are shared with TRBD1. V was clipped by 5 bases and J by 9 bases; unmatched bases: 4. Germline V gene data show CDR1 as SNHLY and CDR2 as FYNNEI. The CDR3 runs to 11 residues. DNA for the CDR3: TGTGCCAGCAGTTTACAGGGGTCGCAGTACTTC. This translates into CASSLQGSQYF.

This clone appeared a single time. The CDR3 region is CASSQGGVSEQYF. CDR3 sequence (DNA): TGTGCCAGCAGCCAGGGGGGGGTCTCCGAGCAGTACTTC. V is TRBV4-2 and J is TRBJ2-7, with 7 bases matching TRBD2. CDR3 length equals 13 residues. V was clipped by 3 bases and J by 6 bases; unmatched bases: 5. Germline CDR1 reads LGHNA; CDR2 reads YNFKEQ.

The CDR3 nucleotides are TGTGCCAGCAGCTTGGTACCCGGGACACTTGAAGCTTTCTTT. As protein: CASSLVPGTLEAFF. This chain uses TRBV11-2 with TRBJ1-1, with D perhaps matching TRBD1 (6 bases). V was cut by 3 bases and J by 7 bases, with 15 bases left in between. The CDR3 consists of 14 residues. The V gene's germline CDR1 is SGHAT and CDR2 FQNNGV.

This clone came up once. The chain is built from TRBV7-7 and TRBJ2-5; tentatively, D is TRBD1 (6 bases). Germline-derived CDR1 and CDR2 are SSHAT and FNYEAQ (reference sequence). CDR3 length equals 15 residues. With 2 bases removed from V and 4 bases from J, the gap between germline ends came to 14 bases. The CDR3: CASSLMSGEGETQYF. Here the CDR3 DNA reads TGTGCCAGCAGCTTAATGTCAGGGGAAGGAGAGACCCAGTACTTC.

The genes are TRBV6-1 and TRBJ1-6; TRBD1 matches 8 bases. J gave up 5 bases and V 6 bases, and 3 bases lay outside the gene matches. The CDR3 runs 14 residues. Looked up from germline, CDR1 is MNHNS and CDR2 is SASEGT. The CDR3: CASRDRADNSPLHF. As DNA, the CDR3 is TGTGCCAGCAGGGACAGGGCTGATAATTCACCCCTCCACTTT.

Remarks on this clone: An end of the junction differs from the germline gene, which may be a read error. J is TRBJ2-1 and V is TRBV12-5, with TRBD2 identical over 8 bases. Germline values: CDR1 LGHNT, CDR2 FRNRAP. The CDR3 totals 13 residues. CDR3 residues: CASGPGGTLGLLF. In nucleotides, the CDR3 is TGTGCTAGTGGTCCGGGAGGGACTCTCGGGTTACTCTTC.

V usage is TRBV6-1 and J usage is TRBJ1-1; D gene unclear. This CDR3 has 11 residues. Deletions cut 6 bases from V and 5 bases from J, with 7 bases between. CDR1 and CDR2 from the germline V gene are MNHNS and SASEGT. For the CDR3, the DNA is TGTGCCAGCAGGGAGAGGACTGAAGCTTTCTTT. Residues: CASRERTEAFF.

This sequence joins TRBV18 and TRBJ2-5; 7 bases agree with TRBD2. CDR1 and CDR2 (germline): KGHSH, LQKENI. V gave up 0 bases and J gave up 1 base; unmatched junction bases: 8. The length of the CDR3 is 17 residues. The CDR3 DNA follows: TGTGCCAGCTCACCACCAGGCGGGAGTGGGCTCCAAGAGACCCAGTACTTC. Translated: CASSPPGGSGLQETQYF.

The genes are TRBV7-2 and TRBJ1-1; 9 bases are a match to TRBD1. CDR1 is SGHTA and CDR2 is FQGNSA in the germline V gene. J was trimmed by 4 bases and V by 1 base; bases with no gene match: 4. This CDR3 region has 15 residues. CDR3 DNA: TGTGCCAGCAGCTTAGTCGGGACAGGGACCACTGAAGCTTTCTTT. Translated: CASSLVGTGTTEAFF.

The rearrangement links TRBV19 to TRBJ2-7; D might be TRBD2 (6 bases). Trimming cost V 3 bases and J 0 bases, with 9 bases left between them. Germline V gene data show CDR1 as LNHDA and CDR2 as SQIVND (reference sequence). The CDR3 spans 14 residues. CDR3 DNA sequence: TGTGCCAGTAGTATTGGGGGGAGCTCCTACGAGCAGTACTTC. It yields the protein CASSIGGSSYEQYF.

The DNA for the CDR3 is TGTGCCAGCAGTGACAGGGTTAGCGAGACCCAGTACTTC. Translated: CASSDRVSETQYF. The chain couples TRBV27 to TRBJ2-5, with 7 bases aligning to TRBD1. The V gene end was trimmed by 5 bases and the J gene end by 5 bases; junction bases not matched to a gene: 5. This CDR3 has 13 residues. Germline CDR1 MNHEY, CDR2 SMNVEV (reference sequence).

The chain is built from TRBV6-5 and TRBJ1-1; 7 nucleotides align to TRBD1. This CDR3 comprises 14 residues. V lost 2 bases, J lost 6 bases, and 6 bases stayed unmatched. Per the germline V gene, CDR1 is MNHEY and CDR2 is SVGAGI. In DNA, the CDR3 is TGTGCCAGCAGTTACGAGACAGGGCGAGCTGAAGCTTTCTTT. It translates to CASSYETGRAEAFF.

The CDR3 loop is CASRISYSNQPQHF. CDR3 sequence (DNA): TGTGCCAGCAGGATTAGCTATAGCAATCAGCCCCAGCATTTT. The genes are TRBV6-1 and TRBJ1-5; D remains ambiguous. The germline CDR1 and CDR2 sequences are MNHNS and SASEGT. The length of the CDR3 is 14 residues. Trimming took off 6 bases at V and 0 bases at J, with 9 bases between the two ends.

This rearrangement joins TRBV5-1 to TRBJ2-7, with D perhaps TRBD1 (5 bases). The germline V gene has CDR1 SGHRS and CDR2 YFSETQ. CDR3 length equals 18 residues. Trimming pared 0 bases from V and 8 bases from J, leaving 27 bases between. The CDR3 nucleotides read TGCGCCAGCAGCTTGGAGCCAGGGCTAAACCAACTGTCTACTAAGCAGTACTTC. It translates to CASSLEPGLNQLSTKQYF.

The genes are TRBV19 and TRBJ1-4; 8 bases agree with TRBD1. Germline V gives CDR1 LNHDA, CDR2 SQIVND (reference sequence). The CDR3 is 14 amino acids. V shed 7 bases and J 8 bases; nucleotides not matched to a gene: 9. CDR3 in amino acids: CASTWLAGGEKLFF. The CDR3 bases are TGTGCCAGTACCTGGTTGGCAGGGGGCGAAAAACTGTTTTTT.

This rearrangement joins TRBV27 to TRBJ2-7; the match to TRBD1 covers 8 bases. The CDR3 loop spans 13 amino acids. V was pared by 3 bases and J by 6 bases, with 4 bases of the junction left unmatched. Looked up from germline, CDR1 is MNHEY and CDR2 is SMNVEV (reference sequence). CDR3 DNA sequence: TGTGCCAGCAGTTTGCAGGGGGCCGGCGAGCAGTACTTC. Translated, it gives CASSLQGAGEQYF.

This clone was counted a single time. The V gene is TRBV7-2, the J gene TRBJ2-7; 7 positions agree with TRBD2. The V and J ends lost 5 bases and 1 base, in that order; junction bases with no gene match: 5. The CDR3 is 14 residues long. Germline V lookup: CDR1 SGHTA, CDR2 FQGNSA. The CDR3 loop reads CASSLASGSYEQYF. Here the CDR3 DNA reads TGTGCCAGCAGCCTCGCTAGCGGATCCTACGAGCAGTACTTC.

CDR3 sequence (DNA): TGTGCCAGCAGTGAGGGACAGGGACCGCAGTTCTTC. Residues: CASSEGQGPQFF. V is TRBV2 and J is TRBJ2-1; the match to TRBD1 covers 9 bases. V was pared by 3 bases and J by 12 bases, with 3 bases of the junction left unmatched. The V gene's germline CDR1 is SNHLY and CDR2 FYNNEI. The CDR3 is 12 amino acids.

The chain links TRBV7-8 to TRBJ1-5; D call uncertain. There are 15 residues in the CDR3. CDR1 and CDR2 from the germline V gene are SGHVS and FQNEAQ. With 5 bases removed from V and 0 bases from J, the gap between germline ends came to 11 bases. In nucleotides, the CDR3 is TGTGCCAGCAGCGAGAATATAAATAGCAATCAGCCCCAGCATTTT. Residues: CASSENINSNQPQHF.

In regard to this clone: Within the sample, other DNA sequences also encode this same CDR3. This chain connects TRBV7-8 to TRBJ2-7; D unresolved. CDR1 is SGHVS, CDR2 FQNEAQ, per germline. CDR3 length: 14 residues. V lost 3 bases and J 0 bases, leaving 9 bases between the germline ends. The chain's CDR3 is CASSLGSSSYEQYF. As DNA, the CDR3 is TGTGCCAGCAGCTTGGGCTCCAGCTCCTACGAGCAGTACTTC. Supplemented by reference TRBV7-8 and TRBJ2-7, the full variable domain reads GAGVSQSPRYKVAKRGQDVALRCDPISGHVSLFWYQQALGQGPEFLTYFQNEAQLDKSGLPSDRFFAERPEGSVSTLKIQRTQQEDSAVYLCASSLGSSSYEQYFGPGTRLTVT.

Notes on this clone: A read error may produce the germline difference seen at one junction end. DNA for the CDR3: TGTGCCAGCAGCCTCGACAGGGTGCAACCCCCTAACCTCTCTGGGGCCAACGCCCTGACTTTC. It encodes CASSLDRVQPPNLSGANALTF. This chain joins TRBV4-2 and TRBJ2-6; 7 bases map to TRBD1. This CDR3 is 21 amino acids long. CDR1 and CDR2 (germline): LGHNA, YNFKEQ.

This clone was seen just once. The rearrangement joins TRBV29-1 to TRBJ1-1; a weak D match, TRBD1 (6 bases). Germline assignment: CDR1 SQVTM and CDR2 ANQGSEA. V was cut by 8 bases and J by 0 bases, with 13 bases left in between. The CDR3 totals 13 residues. The CDR3 here is CSIRGGLNTEAFF. In DNA form, the CDR3 reads TGCAGCATCAGGGGAGGGTTGAACACTGAAGCTTTCTTT. Full variable domain (rest looked up from reference TRBV29-1 and TRBJ1-1): SAVISQKPSRDICQRGTSLTIQCQVDSQVTMMFWYRQQPGQSLTLIATANQGSEATYESGFVIDKFPISRPNLTFSTLTVSNMSPEDSSIYLCSIRGGLNTEAFFGQGTRLTVV.

J is TRBJ1-1 and V is TRBV7-6, with D possibly TRBD1 on 6 matching bases. The CDR3 contains 15 residues. CDR1 and CDR2 (germline): SGHVS, FNYEAQ. Trimming left V 0 bases short and J 3 bases short, with 11 bases between. DNA of the CDR3: TGTGCCAGCAGCTTAGCGGGAGGGGGGGACACTGAAGCTTTCTTT. Translated: CASSLAGGGDTEAFF.

This clone has a handful of counts. The chain joins TRBV2 to TRBJ1-2; 7 nucleotides align to TRBD1. The length of the CDR3 is 13 residues. Germline V lookup: CDR1 SNHLY, CDR2 FYNNEI. The junction had 3 bases not matched to a gene; V was cut back by 5 bases and J by 3 bases. The CDR3 DNA follows: TGTGCCAGCAGTCGGGGACAGCACTATGGCTACACCTTC. Amino acid sequence: CASSRGQHYGYTF.

This sequence joins TRBV10-2 and TRBJ2-2; the match to TRBD2 covers 8 bases. The CDR3 is 14 residues long. Trimming at V came to 8 bases and at J to 8 bases, leaving 10 bases not matched to a gene. The germline CDR1 and CDR2 sequences are WSHSY and SAAADI. The CDR3 sequence: CASGSGAGEGELFF. DNA for the CDR3: TGCGCCAGCGGTAGCGGGGCAGGTGAAGGGGAGCTGTTTTTT.